This T cell receptor (beta chain) was identified in a study of T cell responses to AZD1222 COVID-19 vaccine. Looking at the study overall: The analysis combined second doses at about 4 or about 12 weeks. Study findings and constraints: Spike as a whole was targeted by vaccine-associated CD4 TCRs, dominant at 160-218 and 743-854.

In the case of this clone: Its antigen is unidentified.

V lost 2 bases and J lost 5; bases outside the gene matches: 2. Germline V lookup: CDR1 SGHVS, CDR2 FNYEAQ. The CDR3 has 15 residues. The assay was immunoSEQ multiplex PCR, and TCRdb's table has in-frame clones only and misses some. The repertoire includes about 140,000 clones, roughly 90% of them detected once, and approximately 3% sits in the top ten. The sequence derives from an adult in good health. Sequencing used peripheral blood, obtained on day 0 of AZD1222 vaccination. This chain links TRBV7-6 with TRBJ2-2; the match to TRBD1 covers 10 bases. In nucleotides, the CDR3 is TGTGCCAGCAGCTTACGGACAGGGGGTACCGGGGAGCTGTTTTTT. Its translation is CASSLRTGGTGELFF.